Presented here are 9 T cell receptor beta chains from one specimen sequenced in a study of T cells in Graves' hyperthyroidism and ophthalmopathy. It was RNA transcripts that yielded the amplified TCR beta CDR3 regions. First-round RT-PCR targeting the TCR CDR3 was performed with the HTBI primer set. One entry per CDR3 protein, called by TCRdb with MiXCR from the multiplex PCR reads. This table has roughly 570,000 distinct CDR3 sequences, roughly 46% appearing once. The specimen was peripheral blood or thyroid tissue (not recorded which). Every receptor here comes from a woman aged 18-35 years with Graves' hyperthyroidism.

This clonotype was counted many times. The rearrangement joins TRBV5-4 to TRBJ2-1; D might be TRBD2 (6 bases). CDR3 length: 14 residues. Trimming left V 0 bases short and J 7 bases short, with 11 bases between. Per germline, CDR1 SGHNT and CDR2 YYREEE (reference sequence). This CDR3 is CASSLGWGGNEQFF. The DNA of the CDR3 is TGTGCCAGCAGCTTGGGATGGGGAGGAAATGAGCAGTTCTTC. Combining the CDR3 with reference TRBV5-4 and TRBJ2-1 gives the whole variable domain ETGVTQSPTHLIKTRGQQVTLRCSSQSGHNTVSWYQQALGQGPQFIFQYYREEENGRGNFPPRFSGLQFPNYSSELNVNALELDDSALYLCASSLGWGGNEQFFGPGTRLTVL.

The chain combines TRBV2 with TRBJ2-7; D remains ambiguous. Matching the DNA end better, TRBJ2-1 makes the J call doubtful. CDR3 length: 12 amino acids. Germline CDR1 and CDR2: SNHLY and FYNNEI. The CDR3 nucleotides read TGTGCCAGCAGCCCGGCGTACAATGAGCAGTTCTTC. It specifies CASSPAYNEQFF.

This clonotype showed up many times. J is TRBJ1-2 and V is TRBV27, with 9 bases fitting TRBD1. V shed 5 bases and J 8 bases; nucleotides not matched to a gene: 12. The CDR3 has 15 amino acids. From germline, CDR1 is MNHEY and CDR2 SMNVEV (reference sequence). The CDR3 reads CASSPGHGQGYGYTF. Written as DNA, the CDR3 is TGTGCCAGCAGTCCCGGACACGGACAGGGGTACGGCTACACCTTC.

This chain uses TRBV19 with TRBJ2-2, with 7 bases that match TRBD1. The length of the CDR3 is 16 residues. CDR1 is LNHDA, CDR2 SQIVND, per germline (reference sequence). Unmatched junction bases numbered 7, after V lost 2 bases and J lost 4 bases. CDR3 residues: CASSILDRESTGELFF. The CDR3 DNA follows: TGTGCCAGTAGTATACTAGACAGGGAGAGCACCGGGGAGCTGTTTTTT.

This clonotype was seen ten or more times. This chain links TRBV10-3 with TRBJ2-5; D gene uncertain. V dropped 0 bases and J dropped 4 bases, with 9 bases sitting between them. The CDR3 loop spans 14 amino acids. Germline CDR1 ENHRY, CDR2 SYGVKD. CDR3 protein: CAISESTNRETQYF. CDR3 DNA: TGTGCCATCAGTGAGTCGACAAATCGAGAGACCCAGTACTTC.

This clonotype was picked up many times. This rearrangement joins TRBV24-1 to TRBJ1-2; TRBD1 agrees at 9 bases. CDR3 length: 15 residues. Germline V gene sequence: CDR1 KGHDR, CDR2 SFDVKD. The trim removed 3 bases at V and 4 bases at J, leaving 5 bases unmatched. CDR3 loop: CATSDAGTGTYGYTF. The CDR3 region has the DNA TGTGCCACCAGTGATGCCGGGACAGGGACCTATGGCTACACCTTC.

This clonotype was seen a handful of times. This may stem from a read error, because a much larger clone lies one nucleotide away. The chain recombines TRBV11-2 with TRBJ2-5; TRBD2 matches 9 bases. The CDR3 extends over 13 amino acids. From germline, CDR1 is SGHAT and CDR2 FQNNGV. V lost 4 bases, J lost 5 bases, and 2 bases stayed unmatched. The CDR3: CASSSGTSETQYF. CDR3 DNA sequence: TGTGCCAGCAGCTCCGGGACTAGCGAGACCCAGTACTTC. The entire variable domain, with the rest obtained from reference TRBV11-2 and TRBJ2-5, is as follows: EAGVAQSPRYKIIEKRQSVAFWCNPISGHATLYWYQQILGQGPKLLIQFQNNGVVDDSQLPKDRFSAERLKGVDSTLKIQPAKLEDSAVYLCASSSGTSETQYFGPGTRLLVL.

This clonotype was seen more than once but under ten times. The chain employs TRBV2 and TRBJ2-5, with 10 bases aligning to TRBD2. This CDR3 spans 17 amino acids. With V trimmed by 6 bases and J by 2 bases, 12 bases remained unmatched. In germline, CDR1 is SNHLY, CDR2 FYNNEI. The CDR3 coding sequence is TGTGCCAGCAGACGCCGGACTAGCGGAGTTCTGCAAGAGACCCAGTACTTC. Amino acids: CASRRRTSGVLQETQYF.

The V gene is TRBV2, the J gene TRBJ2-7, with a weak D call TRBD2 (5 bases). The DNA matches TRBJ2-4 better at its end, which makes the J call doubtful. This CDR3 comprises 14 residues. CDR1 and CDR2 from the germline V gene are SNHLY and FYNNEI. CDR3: CASSNSVAKNIQYF. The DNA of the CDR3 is TGTGCCAGCAGCAATAGCGTAGCCAAAAACATTCAGTACTTC.